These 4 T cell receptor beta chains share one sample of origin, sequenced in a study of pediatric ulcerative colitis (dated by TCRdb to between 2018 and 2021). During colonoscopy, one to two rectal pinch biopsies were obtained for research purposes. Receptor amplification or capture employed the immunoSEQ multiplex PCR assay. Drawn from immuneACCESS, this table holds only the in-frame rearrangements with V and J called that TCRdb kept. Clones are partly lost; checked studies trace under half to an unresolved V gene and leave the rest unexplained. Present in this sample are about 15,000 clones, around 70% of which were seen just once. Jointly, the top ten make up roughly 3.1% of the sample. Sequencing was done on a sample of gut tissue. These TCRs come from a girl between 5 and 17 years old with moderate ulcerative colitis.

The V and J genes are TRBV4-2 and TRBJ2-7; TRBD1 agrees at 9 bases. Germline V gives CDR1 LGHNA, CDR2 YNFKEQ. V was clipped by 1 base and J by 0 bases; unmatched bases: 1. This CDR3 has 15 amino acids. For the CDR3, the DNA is TGTGCCAGCAGCCAAGGACAGGGGGTCTCCTACGAGCAGTACTTC. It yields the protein CASSQGQGVSYEQYF.

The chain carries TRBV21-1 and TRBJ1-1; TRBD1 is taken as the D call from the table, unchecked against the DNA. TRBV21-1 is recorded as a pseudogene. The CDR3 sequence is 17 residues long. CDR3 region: CASSKGGLQGPSTEAFF. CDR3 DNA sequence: TGTGCCAGCAGCAAAGGTGGGTTACAGGGGCCGAGCACTGAAGCTTTCTTT.

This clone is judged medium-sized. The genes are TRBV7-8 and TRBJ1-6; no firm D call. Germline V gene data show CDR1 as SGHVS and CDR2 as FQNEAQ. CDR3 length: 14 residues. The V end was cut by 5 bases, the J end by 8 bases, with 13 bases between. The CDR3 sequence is CASSLTLRDSPLHF. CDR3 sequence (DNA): TGTGCCAGCAGCCTTACATTACGGGATTCACCCCTCCACTTT.

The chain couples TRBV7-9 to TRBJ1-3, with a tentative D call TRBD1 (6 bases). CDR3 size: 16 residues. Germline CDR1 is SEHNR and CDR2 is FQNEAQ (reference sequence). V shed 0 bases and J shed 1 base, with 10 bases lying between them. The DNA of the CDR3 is TGTGCCAGCAGCTTAGCGGGGGCCGGGTCTGGAAACACCATATATTTT. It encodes CASSLAGAGSGNTIYF.